These T cell receptor beta chains were read from a single sample in a study of response to subunit inactivated influenza vaccine. MiXCR was run by TCRdb on the RT-PCR reads, yielding one entry per CDR3 protein. The sample shows hundreds of thousands of distinct CDR3 sequences, approximately 7.6% of them seen only once. The sequencing here drew on PBMCs from blood, taken around 25 months after vaccination. Source of these receptors: a man aged 50 to 75 who received an inactivated influenza vaccine. Each CDR3 is given with its conserved first and last residue. The order of the fields is CDR3 protein, CDR3 DNA, clone size, V gene, J gene, D gene, CDR3 length. The D gene is left open where the match is weak. Not all rows give a size; the values are once, few, many and, for expanded clones, a class.

CDR3 protein: CASSTRTSGSYNEQFF
CDR3 DNA: TGTGCCAGCAGCACCCGGACTAGCGGGAGCTACAATGAGCAGTTCTTC
clone size: few
V gene: TRBV11-1
J gene: TRBJ2-1
D gene: TRBD2
CDR3 length: 16

CDR3 protein: CASSYQGGSYNEQFF
CDR3 DNA: TGTGCCAGCAGTTACCAGGGGGGAAGTTACAATGAGCAGTTCTTC
clone size: few
V gene: TRBV6-2/TRBV6-3
J gene: TRBJ2-1
D gene: NA
CDR3 length: 15

CDR3 protein: CSARVGTRYEQYF
CDR3 DNA: TGCAGTGCTAGAGTAGGGACCCGGTACGAGCAGTACTTC
clone size: few
V gene: TRBV20-1
J gene: TRBJ2-7
D gene: NA
CDR3 length: 13

CDR3 protein: CSARDLGTSYEQYF
CDR3 DNA: TGCAGTGCTAGAGATCTAGGGACTAGCTACGAGCAGTACTTC
clone size: few
V gene: TRBV20-1
J gene: TRBJ2-7
D gene: TRBD2
CDR3 length: 14

CDR3 protein: CASSYTFDSVRREQPQHF
CDR3 DNA: TGTGCCAGCAGTTACACCTTCGACAGCGTTCGAAGGGAGCAGCCCCAGCATTTT
clone size: NA
V gene: TRBV6-2/TRBV6-3
J gene: TRBJ1-5
D gene: NA
CDR3 length: 18

CDR3 protein: CASSVGTGSYNEQFF
CDR3 DNA: TGTGCCAGCAGCGTTGGGACAGGGTCCTACAATGAGCAGTTCTTC
clone size: many
V gene: TRBV9
J gene: TRBJ2-1
D gene: TRBD1
CDR3 length: 15

CDR3 protein: CASSLVWQLSSYNEQFF
CDR3 DNA: TGTGCCAGCAGCTTAGTGTGGCAGCTTAGCTCCTACAATGAGCAGTTCTTC
clone size: NA
V gene: TRBV7-9
J gene: TRBJ2-1
D gene: NA
CDR3 length: 17

CDR3 protein: CASSQTTTGSEQYF
CDR3 DNA: TGTGCCAGCAGCCAAACTACGACAGGGTCCGAGCAGTACTTC
clone size: NA
V gene: TRBV3-1
J gene: TRBJ2-7
D gene: TRBD1
CDR3 length: 14

CDR3 protein: CAISESMARQFSGNTIYF
CDR3 DNA: TGTGCCATCAGTGAGTCGATGGCCCGGCAGTTCTCTGGAAACACCATATATTTT
clone size: NA
V gene: TRBV10-3
J gene: TRBJ1-3
D gene: NA
CDR3 length: 18

CDR3 protein: CAWTYSGGIYTF
CDR3 DNA: TGTGCCTGGACCTACTCAGGGGGGATCTACACCTTC
clone size: few
V gene: TRBV30
J gene: TRBJ1-2
D gene: TRBD1
CDR3 length: 12

CDR3 protein: CASSFRDGYYEQYF
CDR3 DNA: TGTGCCAGCAGCTTCCGTGACGGCTACTACGAGCAGTACTTC
clone size: NA
V gene: TRBV7-2
J gene: TRBJ2-7
D gene: NA
CDR3 length: 14

CDR3 protein: CSAPIRAGNEQFF
CDR3 DNA: TGCAGTGCCCCTATCCGGGCCGGCAATGAGCAGTTCTTC
clone size: few
V gene: TRBV20-1
J gene: TRBJ2-1
D gene: NA
CDR3 length: 13

CDR3 protein: CASSVDRGGYEQYF
CDR3 DNA: TGTGCCAGCAGCGTCGACAGGGGGGGCTACGAGCAGTACTTC
clone size: few
V gene: TRBV12-3/TRBV12-4
J gene: TRBJ2-7
D gene: TRBD1
CDR3 length: 14

CDR3 protein: CASSPWANSEQFF
CDR3 DNA: TGTGCCAGCAGCCCTTGGGCCAACAGTGAGCAGTTCTTC
clone size: many
V gene: TRBV5-5
J gene: TRBJ2-1
D gene: NA
CDR3 length: 13

CDR3 protein: CASSQDWRRGRLDDEQFF
CDR3 DNA: TGTGCCAGCAGCCAAGATTGGAGGCGGGGGCGGCTTGACGATGAGCAGTTCTTC
clone size: few
V gene: TRBV4-2
J gene: TRBJ2-1
D gene: NA
CDR3 length: 18

CDR3 protein: CASSYSVIEQFF
CDR3 DNA: TGTGCCAGCAGTTACTCAGTGATTGAGCAGTTCTTC
clone size: NA
V gene: TRBV6-2/TRBV6-3
J gene: TRBJ2-1
D gene: NA
CDR3 length: 12

CDR3 protein: CSALANKHEQFF
CDR3 DNA: TGCAGTGCCCTGGCTAACAAACATGAGCAGTTCTTC
clone size: many
V gene: TRBV20-1
J gene: TRBJ2-1
D gene: NA
CDR3 length: 12

CDR3 protein: CASSSISPKETQYF
CDR3 DNA: TGTGCCAGCAGCTCCATCAGCCCCAAAGAGACCCAGTACTTC
clone size: many
V gene: TRBV7-2
J gene: TRBJ2-5
D gene: NA
CDR3 length: 14

CDR3 protein: CASSGGTEKTF
CDR3 DNA: TGTGCCAGCAGTGGAGGGACGGAGAAGACCTTC
clone size: few
V gene: TRBV2
J gene: TRBJ1-2
D gene: NA
CDR3 length: 11

CDR3 protein: CATSRDGGQYF
CDR3 DNA: TGTGCCACCAGCAGGGACGGCGGCCAGTACTTC
clone size: many
V gene: TRBV15
J gene: TRBJ2-5
D gene: NA
CDR3 length: 11

CDR3 protein: CASSRDRALYTQYF
CDR3 DNA: TGTGCCAGCAGCCGGGACAGGGCGCTTTATACGCAGTATTTT
clone size: NA
V gene: TRBV7-2
J gene: TRBJ2-3
D gene: TRBD1
CDR3 length: 14

CDR3 protein: CASRRGGASTDTQYF
CDR3 DNA: TGTGCCAGCAGACGCGGGGGGGCTAGCACAGATACGCAGTATTTT
clone size: NA
V gene: TRBV3-1
J gene: TRBJ2-3
D gene: TRBD2
CDR3 length: 15

CDR3 protein: CASSPRYRDYASEQFF
CDR3 DNA: TGCGCCAGCAGCCCTAGGTACCGGGACTACGCGAGTGAGCAGTTCTTC
clone size: NA
V gene: TRBV4-3
J gene: TRBJ2-1
D gene: TRBD2
CDR3 length: 16

CDR3 protein: CASSLGTGRTGELFF
CDR3 DNA: TGCGCCAGCAGCCTCGGGACAGGGCGGACCGGGGAGCTGTTTTTT
clone size: many
V gene: TRBV5-1
J gene: TRBJ2-2
D gene: TRBD1
CDR3 length: 15

CDR3 protein: CATSRVGGGEQFF
CDR3 DNA: TGTGCCACCAGCAGAGTTGGGGGCGGTGAGCAGTTCTTC
clone size: NA
V gene: TRBV15
J gene: TRBJ2-1
D gene: NA
CDR3 length: 13

CDR3 protein: CASSFSDREETQYF
CDR3 DNA: TGTGCCAGCAGTTTCTCGGACAGGGAAGAGACCCAGTACTTC
clone size: NA
V gene: TRBV28
J gene: TRBJ2-5
D gene: TRBD1
CDR3 length: 14

CDR3 protein: CASSLSEETQYF
CDR3 DNA: TGTGCCAGCAGCTTGAGTGAAGAGACCCAGTACTTC
clone size: many
V gene: TRBV5-5
J gene: TRBJ2-5
D gene: NA
CDR3 length: 12

CDR3 protein: CASRGQGPGNEQFF
CDR3 DNA: TGTGCCAGCAGGGGACAGGGTCCCGGCAATGAGCAGTTCTTC
clone size: few
V gene: TRBV2
J gene: TRBJ2-1
D gene: TRBD1
CDR3 length: 14

CDR3 protein: CASRRAGGSNTGELFF
CDR3 DNA: TGTGCCAGCAGGAGAGCGGGGGGTTCGAACACCGGGGAGCTGTTTTTT
clone size: few
V gene: TRBV3-1
J gene: TRBJ2-2
D gene: TRBD2
CDR3 length: 16

CDR3 protein: CASSLTLAGGYEQYF
CDR3 DNA: TGTGCCAGCAGCTTGACCTTAGCGGGGGGCTACGAGCAGTACTTC
clone size: NA
V gene: TRBV4-2
J gene: TRBJ2-7
D gene: TRBD2
CDR3 length: 15

CDR3 protein: CASAGLAFNEQFF
CDR3 DNA: TGCGCCAGCGCCGGACTAGCGTTCAATGAGCAGTTCTTC
clone size: many
V gene: TRBV5-1
J gene: TRBJ2-1
D gene: TRBD2
CDR3 length: 13

CDR3 protein: CASSQELAGHYNEQFF
CDR3 DNA: TGTGCCAGCAGCCAAGAGCTAGCGGGTCACTACAATGAGCAGTTCTTC
clone size: many
V gene: TRBV3-1
J gene: TRBJ2-1
D gene: TRBD2
CDR3 length: 16

CDR3 protein: CASSDGTGNPTETQYF
CDR3 DNA: TGTGCCAGCAGCGACGGGACAGGCAACCCCACAGAAACGCAGTATTTT
clone size: NA
V gene: TRBV7-9
J gene: TRBJ2-3
D gene: TRBD1
CDR3 length: 16

CDR3 protein: CASSLGVAITDTQYF
CDR3 DNA: TGTGCCAGCAGCTTAGGGGTGGCTATTACAGATACGCAGTATTTT
clone size: many
V gene: TRBV7-2
J gene: TRBJ2-3
D gene: NA
CDR3 length: 15

CDR3 protein: CASSFLFASHEQYF
CDR3 DNA: TGTGCCAGCAGTTTCCTCTTTGCTAGCCACGAGCAGTACTTC
clone size: many
V gene: TRBV27
J gene: TRBJ2-7
D gene: NA
CDR3 length: 14

CDR3 protein: CASSQDGNRLGETQYF
CDR3 DNA: TGCGCCAGCAGCCAAGACGGGAATAGGCTGGGAGAGACCCAGTACTTC
clone size: NA
V gene: TRBV4-3
J gene: TRBJ2-5
D gene: NA
CDR3 length: 16

CDR3 protein: CATSDPTATGNEQFF
CDR3 DNA: TGTGCCACCAGTGACCCCACGGCGACAGGGAATGAGCAGTTCTTC
clone size: few
V gene: TRBV24-1
J gene: TRBJ2-1
D gene: TRBD1
CDR3 length: 15

CDR3 protein: CASSWGQGTGYTF
CDR3 DNA: TGTGCCAGCAGTTGGGGACAGGGGACCGGCTACACCTTC
clone size: many
V gene: TRBV6-5
J gene: TRBJ1-2
D gene: TRBD1
CDR3 length: 13

CDR3 protein: CASSGVLAGGYEQFF
CDR3 DNA: TGTGCCAGCAGTGGGGTCCTAGCGGGAGGCTATGAGCAGTTCTTC
clone size: many
V gene: TRBV6-1
J gene: TRBJ2-1
D gene: TRBD2
CDR3 length: 15

CDR3 protein: CAWSPRDYEQYF
CDR3 DNA: TGTGCCTGGAGTCCCCGGGACTACGAGCAGTACTTC
clone size: NA
V gene: TRBV30
J gene: TRBJ2-7
D gene: NA
CDR3 length: 12

CDR3 protein: CASGTHYEQYF
CDR3 DNA: TGCGCCAGCGGGACTCACTACGAGCAGTACTTC
clone size: NA
V gene: TRBV10-2
J gene: TRBJ2-7
D gene: NA
CDR3 length: 11

CDR3 protein: CASSPPGDEQFF
CDR3 DNA: TGTGCCAGCAGCCCACCAGGGGATGAGCAGTTCTTC
clone size: many
V gene: TRBV5-1
J gene: TRBJ2-1
D gene: NA
CDR3 length: 12

CDR3 protein: CASSQDGVATGETQYF
CDR3 DNA: TGTGCCAGCAGCCAAGACGGCGTCGCCACAGGGGAGACCCAGTACTTC
clone size: NA
V gene: TRBV4-2
J gene: TRBJ2-5
D gene: NA
CDR3 length: 16

CDR3 protein: CASSLGWGVNEKLFF
CDR3 DNA: TGTGCCAGCAGCTTAGGTTGGGGGGTGAACGAAAAACTGTTTTTT
clone size: many
V gene: TRBV7-2
J gene: TRBJ1-4
D gene: NA
CDR3 length: 15

CDR3 protein: CASSRWGEGQNEQFF
CDR3 DNA: TGTGCCAGCAGCCGATGGGGGGAGGGCCAGAATGAGCAGTTCTTC
clone size: NA
V gene: TRBV7-7
J gene: TRBJ2-1
D gene: TRBD2
CDR3 length: 15